The T cell receptor beta chain under discussion was sequenced for a study of vaccination and CD4 T cells after COVID-19. Looking at the study overall: Post-COVID samples had a sampling time that fell a median roughly 100 days after diagnosis (range 35 to 161).

Comments on this clonotype: Antigen specificity is unknown.

The germline V gene encodes CDR1 DFQATT and CDR2 SNEGSKA (reference sequence). There are 13 residues in the CDR3. V dropped 5 bases and J dropped 4; count of bases not matched to a gene: 4. Cultured CD4+ T cells had their DNA profiled by the Oncomine TCR Beta short-read assay. CD4+ T cells were cultured, and genomic DNA was extracted from them. TCRdb reprocessed the PCR reads via MiXCR and lists one record per CDR3 protein. The table lists over 8,500 distinct CDR3 sequences, 29% of them singletons. Regarding treatment: approximately 9-day PBMC culture with coronavirus spike peptide pools or control peptides (ViraFEST assay). Ahead of the COVID-19 pandemic (2011-2018), the CD4+ T cells of the unexposed donor were collected. T cells were expanded with peptide pools, and expanded clonotypes were identified by TCR sequencing.

This receptor was obtained from a human donor in good health. Sample: CD4+ T cells from blood, cultured in vitro. The chain uses TRBV20-1 and TRBJ2-2; 7 bases are a match to TRBD2. The CDR3 DNA reads as TGCAGTGCTTGGGACTATACCACCGGGGAGCTGTTTTTT. Protein sequence: CSAWDYTTGELFF.